Listed here are 12 T cell receptor beta chains from one sample, sequenced in a study of glioma-infiltrating T cells. The iRepertoire nested amplicon-rescue multiplex PCR amplified TCR alpha and beta CDR3s from RNA. In TCRdb, the multiplex PCR reads were re-called with MiXCR into one record per CDR3 protein. The sample consists of 150,000 to 200,000 distinct CDR3 sequences, 30% to 40% of them appearing once. Sequencing was carried out using glioma tissue, nonneoplastic brain tissue, or PBMCs (not recorded which). These receptors all come from a human donor with low-grade glioma or glioblastoma, undergoing nonglioma brain surgery, or in good health (not recorded which).

About this clonotype itself: The junction shows a germline mismatch at one end, possibly a read error. V usage is TRBV12-3 or TRBV12-4 and J usage is TRBJ2-1; TRBD2 matches 7 bases. CDR3 length equals 13 residues. In DNA, the CDR3 is TGTGCCAGCAGGAGGCGGGAGCATCATGAGCGGTTCTTC. Translating it yields CASRRREHHERFF.

Concerning this clonotype: A much larger clone sits a single nucleotide away, making a read error possible. The missing conserved phenylalanine or tryptophan at the end of this CDR3 makes a read error likely. The chain employs TRBV12-3 or TRBV12-4 and TRBJ2-5; D unclear. Deletions cut 4 bases from V and 2 bases from J, with 14 bases between. The CDR3 sequence is 15 residues long. The CDR3 nucleotides read TGTGCCAGCAGTTGGAGCCGAAGCACGCAAGAGACCCAGTACCTC. Its protein product is CASSWSRSTQETQYL.

Of note for this clonotype: The junction shows a germline mismatch at one end, possibly a read error. V usage is TRBV6-2 or TRBV6-3 and J usage is TRBJ2-5; no reliable D call. Germline-derived CDR1 and CDR2 are MNHEY and SVGEGT. The CDR3 length is 13 residues. In DNA, the CDR3 is TGTGCAAGTGGAGCACGGAAACAAGGGACCCAGTACTTC. The encoded protein is CASGARKQGTQYF.

This clonotype was detected a few times. The chain recombines TRBV4-3 with TRBJ2-1, with 7 bases that match TRBD2. Per germline, CDR1 LGHNA and CDR2 YSLEER. The CDR3 length is 16 residues. The junction had 7 bases not matched to a gene; V was cut back by 5 bases and J by 0 bases. CDR3 DNA: TGCGCCAGCAGCTACCTAGCGGATAGCTCCTACAATGAGCAGTTCTTC. Protein product: CASSYLADSSYNEQFF.

This clonotype was picked up many times. The chain recombines TRBV11-1 with TRBJ2-1; 7 bases agree with TRBD1. This CDR3 region has 16 residues. The trim removed 3 bases at V and 2 bases at J, leaving 7 bases unmatched. From germline, CDR1 is SGHAT and CDR2 FQDESV (reference sequence). CDR3 residues: CASSLGQLLPYNEQFF. In nucleotides, the CDR3 is TGTGCCAGCAGCTTGGGACAGCTCCTTCCCTACAATGAGCAGTTCTTC.

Concerning this clonotype itself: One end of the junction fails to match germline, which may point to a read error. The chain has TRBV3-1 and TRBJ1-1; unclear D gene. This CDR3 is built from 13 residues. Germline V CDR1 and CDR2: LGHDT, YNNKEL (reference sequence). The CDR3 sequence: CSSSQGALPDSFF. CDR3 DNA: TGTTCCAGCAGCCAAGGCGCCTTGCCTGACTCTTTCTTT.

This clonotype was counted many times. V gene TRBV18 combines with J gene TRBJ2-1; the match to TRBD1 covers 8 bases. CDR3 length: 15 amino acids. The germline gives CDR1 KGHSH, CDR2 LQKENI. The J segment lost 7 bases and the V segment lost 0 bases, leaving 5 bases of the junction unmatched. The CDR3 nucleotides read TGTGCCAGCTCACCACCTACCAGGGGGCAGAATGAGCAGTTCTTC. It is translated as CASSPPTRGQNEQFF.

This clonotype has only a few counts. The rearrangement links TRBV7-3 to TRBJ2-6; 8 nucleotides align to TRBD1. The CDR3 spans 17 residues. The ends lost 2 bases at V and 0 bases at J; junction bases unmatched: 3. Germline V gene lookup returns CDR1 SGHTA and CDR2 FQGTGA. The CDR3 reads CASSLGTGVSGANVLTF. CDR3 sequence (DNA): TGTGCCAGCAGCTTAGGGACAGGAGTCTCTGGGGCCAACGTCCTGACTTTC.

The J gene is TRBJ2-1, the V gene TRBV27, with TRBD2 identical over 14 bases. Trimming removed 4 bases from V and 9 bases from J; junction bases left unmatched: 8. The CDR3 is made up of 16 amino acids. Germline-derived CDR1 and CDR2 are MNHEY and SMNVEV (reference sequence). The CDR3 DNA is TGTGCCAGCAGTTATGGACTAGCGGGGGGAATGATTGAGCAGTTCTTC. Protein: CASSYGLAGGMIEQFF.

Worth noting for this clonotype: A much larger clone differs by one base, so this may be a read error. V gene TRBV7-6 combines with J gene TRBJ2-7; 9 bases fit TRBD2. This CDR3 comprises 19 residues. V gave up 5 bases and J gave up 4 bases; unmatched junction bases: 21. Germline CDR1 is SGHVS and CDR2 is FNYEAQ. This CDR3 reads CASSRGSVAGEWAMYEQYF. DNA of the CDR3: TGTGCCAGCAGCCGCGGCTCGGTAGCGGGAGAGTGGGCTATGTACGAGCAGTACTTC. Full variable domain (missing parts from reference TRBV7-6 and TRBJ2-7): GAGVSQSPRYKVTKRGQDVALRCDPISGHVSLYWYRQALGQGPEFLTYFNYEAQQDKSGLPNDRFSAERPEGSISTLTIQRTEQRDSAMYRCASSRGSVAGEWAMYEQYFGPGTRLTVT.

The chain carries TRBV11-2 and TRBJ2-1; 9 nucleotides align to TRBD2. Germline V CDR1 and CDR2: SGHAT, FQNNGV. The CDR3 length is 14 residues. V was pared by 3 bases and J by 7 bases, with 4 bases of the junction left unmatched. The CDR3 nucleotides read TGTGCCAGCAGCTTGATAGCGGGAGAAAATGAGCAGTTCTTC. As protein: CASSLIAGENEQFF.

Worth noting for this clonotype: A much bigger clone sits one base away, suggesting this may be a read error. The chain has TRBV19 and TRBJ1-2, with D uncertain. Germline V lookup: CDR1 LNHDA, CDR2 SQIVND (reference sequence). The CDR3 extends over 14 amino acids. Trimming took 8 bases from V and 4 from J, leaving 17 bases between them. CDR3 residues: CASATPSEGYGYTF. CDR3 nucleotide sequence: TGTGCCAGTGCGACACCTTCAGAGGGCTATGGCTACACCTTC.